This paragraph reports one TCR beta chain. Its matching antigen is unknown. Germline V gives CDR1 SGDLS, CDR2 YYNGEE. V shed 3 bases and J shed 7 bases, with 22 bases lying between them. The CDR3 runs 16 residues. This entry is derived from a study of OX40 agonist ivuxolimab in advanced cancers. Broader study findings: The study observed clonal expansion of CD4+ and CD8+ blood T cells by week 6 at 0.1 to 3.0 mg/kg. Clonal expansion among partial responders at 0.1-3.0 mg/kg ranked near the lowest.

Assay: immunoSEQ multiplex PCR; the TCRdb copy retains only in-frame clones and omits some. The sample consists of over 30,000 clones, roughly 90% of them appearing once. The sequence was obtained from an adult with an advanced solid tumor such as melanoma, head and neck, liver or kidney cancer. The specimen was CD4+ or CD8+ T cells sorted from blood, collected in a trial of the OX40 agonist ivuxolimab. The gene calls are TRBV9 and TRBJ1-2, with D possibly matching TRBD1 (5 bases). The CDR3 DNA reads TGTGCCAGCAGCGCCACCTGGGACGCCCTACCCACTGGCTACACCTTC. Its translation: CASSATWDALPTGYTF.